Listed below are T cell receptor beta chains from one sample, sequenced in a study of shared clonotypes between healthy human individuals. Sequenced by immunoSEQ multiplex PCR; TCRdb stores in-frame clones only, minus some. The sample yields about 800,000 clones, just over 95% seen once. The sequenced sample was naive CD8+ T cells sorted from blood. The receptors shown here come from a man aged 25-40 years in good health. CDR3s include the opening cysteine and the closing phenylalanine or tryptophan.

v_call	j_call	cdr3_aa
TRBV5-5	TRBJ2-7	CASSSDWAPGPQSYEQYF
TRBV9	TRBJ2-1	CASSVGDGYNEQFF
TRBV11-2	TRBJ2-7	CASSQVGLNLIEQYF
TRBV2	TRBJ2-5	CATLAGAETQYF
TRBV4-3	TRBJ2-1	CASSHTELTSWENNEQFF
TRBV9	TRBJ2-1	CASSVAPTVYDEQFF
TRBV6-1	TRBJ1-4	CASGFPGQGNEKLFF
TRBV19	TRBJ2-1	CASSRLAGVEYNEQFF
TRBV15	TRBJ2-2	CATSRVNGELFF
TRBV28	TRBJ2-7	CASSYSGNYEQYF
TRBV4-3	TRBJ1-4	CASSQGVGRDEKLFF
TRBV29-1	TRBJ2-1	CSVEGVAGGSYNEQFF
TRBV5-4	TRBJ2-7	CASSFFPGDSGVGDF
TRBV5-1	TRBJ1-1	CASSSETGGNGEAFF
TRBV9	TRBJ2-5	CASSVRAGRQETQYF
TRBV29-1	TRBJ2-7	CSVEDPGLGDDYEQYF
TRBV27	TRBJ2-7	CASSPLRQASYEQYF
TRBV28	TRBJ2-2	CASSLGPGELFF
TRBV4-1	TRBJ2-1	CASRFRDRVNNEQFF
TRBV4-3	TRBJ1-1	CASSQDRGQEGSEAFF
TRBV11-2	TRBJ2-1	CASSLAGHEQFF
TRBV11-2	TRBJ2-2	CASSFPWTGELFF
TRBV9	TRBJ2-1	CASSVERDSGRIYNEQFF
TRBV9	TRBJ2-7	CASSVGQGASLEQYF
TRBV7-9	TRBJ2-3	CASSFPTGEDITDTQYF
TRBV7-8	TRBJ2-7	CASSLRGLRFHEQYF
TRBV11-2	TRBJ2-6	CASSFWQGGANVLTF
TRBV11-2	TRBJ2-7	CASSLGSSGTYEQYF
TRBV5-1	TRBJ2-7	CASRGSTGRPQDEQYF
TRBV12-2	TRBJ2-7	CARQRPRQYF
TRBV5-5	TRBJ2-7	CASSHGPPREQYF
TRBV7-6	TRBJ2-1	CASSPVGGSYNEQFF
TRBV5-4	TRBJ2-3	CASSRAGLEAQYF
TRBV9	TRBJ2-5	CASSARLQGALETQYF
TRBV7-9	TRBJ2-1	CASRPAGVNEQFF
TRBV7-9	TRBJ2-1	CASRLPGAHNEQFF
TRBV27	TRBJ2-7	CASRLEQGGYEQYF
TRBV7-9	TRBJ2-7	CASSSPQSSGPYEQYF
TRBV2	TRBJ2-1	CASSEGGTYNEQFF
TRBV7-9	TRBJ2-1	CASSLRTGWGSSYNEQFF
TRBV5-5	TRBJ2-1	CASNLIGGESYNEQFF
TRBV19	TRBJ2-2	CASSIDRGTTGELFF
TRBV15	TRBJ2-1	CATSTDTVGIEQFF
TRBV6-5	TRBJ2-7	CASASQGGYEQYF
TRBV6-5	TRBJ1-1	CASSFGNLNTEAFF
TRBV7-3	TRBJ2-5	CASSPTHAGGYETQYF
TRBV27	TRBJ2-7	CASSFSGKSYEQYF